These 14 T cell receptor beta chains originate from one sample sequenced in a study of radiation and T cells in renal cell carcinoma. Time point specified: blood 2 weeks post-SBRT. Treatment reported: 15 Gy SBRT to primary tumor, nephrectomy 4 weeks later. Produced via immunoSEQ multiplex PCR; TCRdb's table is partial and in-frame only. This sample has roughly 130,000 clones, with roughly four fifths found just once. The sequenced sample was blood, obtained from a patient whose treatment included radiotherapy and nephrectomy. These receptors all come from a woman aged 55-69 years with renal cell carcinoma.

This clone was detected only a few times. This chain uses TRBV27 with TRBJ2-2, with a possible D match to TRBD1 (5 bases). This CDR3 contains 14 residues. Germline V lookup: CDR1 MNHEY, CDR2 SMNVEV (reference sequence). Trimming took 7 bases from V and 0 from J, leaving 9 bases between them. The CDR3 coding sequence is TGTGCCAGCACCCGACAGCCGAACACCGGGGAGCTGTTTTTT. Its protein is CASTRQPNTGELFF.

The rearrangement joins TRBV6-1 to TRBJ1-2; perhaps TRBD1 as D (6 bases). Deletions cut 7 bases from V and 8 bases from J, with 17 bases between. Germline values: CDR1 MNHNS, CDR2 SASEGT. CDR3 length equals 13 residues. The CDR3 nucleotides read TGTGCCAGCACTCCGGACCGGGGGCGCGGCTACACCTTC. This codes for CASTPDRGRGYTF.

This rearrangement joins TRBV6-1 to TRBJ1-3; D uncertain. Trimming removed 2 bases from V and 4 bases from J, with 6 bases in between. CDR1 is MNHNS and CDR2 is SASEGT in the germline V gene. This CDR3 is built from 13 residues. The DNA for the CDR3 is TGTGCCAGCAGTGAAATGAAGGGAAACACCATATATTTT. Amino acid sequence: CASSEMKGNTIYF.

V gene TRBV11-2 combines with J gene TRBJ2-7; 9 bases map to TRBD2. The CDR3 has 15 residues. The V gene end was trimmed by 5 bases and the J gene end by 5 bases; junction bases not matched to a gene: 10. Germline V gives CDR1 SGHAT, CDR2 FQNNGV. CDR3 loop: CASSQGSSGNNEQYF. As DNA, the CDR3 is TGTGCCAGCAGCCAAGGCTCTAGCGGGAACAACGAGCAGTACTTC. The entire variable domain, with the rest obtained from reference TRBV11-2 and TRBJ2-7, is as follows: EAGVAQSPRYKIIEKRQSVAFWCNPISGHATLYWYQQILGQGPKLLIQFQNNGVVDDSQLPKDRFSAERLKGVDSTLKIQPAKLEDSAVYLCASSQGSSGNNEQYFGPGTRLTVT.

A word on this clone: The junction and the germline gene differ at one end; a read error may be behind it. The chain is built from TRBV7-2 and TRBJ1-2, with TRBD1 matching over 8 bases. The CDR3 runs 14 residues. CDR1 is SGHTA and CDR2 is FQGNSA in the germline V gene. CDR3 nucleotide sequence: TGTGCCGGCAGCCGAGGGACAGGCGGATCTTCATACACCTTC. The encoded protein is CAGSRGTGGSSYTF.

The V gene is TRBV7-9, the J gene TRBJ2-3; 8 nucleotides line up with TRBD2. The germline CDR1 and CDR2 sequences are SEHNR and FQNEAQ (reference sequence). J was trimmed by 1 base and V by 5 bases; bases with no gene match: 8. This CDR3 has 16 amino acids. The CDR3 DNA reads TGTGCCAGCAGCCCCCGGAATAGCGGGGGCACAGATACGCAGTATTTT. Its protein is CASSPRNSGGTDTQYF.

The chain joins TRBV6-1 to TRBJ1-2, with a possible D match to TRBD1 (6 bases). Germline values: CDR1 MNHNS, CDR2 SASEGT. The length of the CDR3 is 14 residues. V lost 4 bases to trimming and J lost 1 base, with 10 bases between them. CDR3 residues: CASSAWTVNYGYTF. The CDR3 DNA is TGTGCCAGCAGTGCTTGGACAGTTAACTATGGCTACACCTTC.

This clone has just a few counts. At the DNA level, this CDR3 is encoded by other sequences in the same sample as well. The V and J genes are TRBV2 and TRBJ2-7; TRBD1 matches at 9 bases. CDR3 length: 14 amino acids. V lost 10 bases to trimming and J lost 1 base; unmatched junction nucleotides: 8. Per the germline V gene, CDR1 is SNHLY and CDR2 is FYNNEI. The CDR3 DNA reads TGTGCCACCTCAGACAGGGGGGGATCCTACGAGCAGTACTTC. It is translated as CATSDRGGSYEQYF. The full variable domain, rest sourced from reference TRBV2 and TRBJ2-7, is EPEVTQTPSHQVTQMGQEVILRCVPISNHLYFYWYRQILGQKVEFLVSFYNNEISEKSEIFDDQFSVERPDGSNFTLKIRSTKLEDSAMYFCATSDRGGSYEQYFGPGTRLTVT.

The CDR3 nucleotides are TGTGCCAGCAGCTTAAATCGGGCAGGTAACAATGAGCAGTTCTTC. It yields the protein CASSLNRAGNNEQFF. The gene calls are TRBV7-3 and TRBJ2-1; D unresolved. V lost 1 base and J lost 5, with 12 bases in between. Germline assignment: CDR1 SGHTA and CDR2 FQGTGA. The CDR3 is 15 residues long.

This clone was detected a few times. The rearrangement joins TRBV19 to TRBJ1-3; D gene unclear. This CDR3 has 18 amino acids. Between the trimmed V and J ends, which lost 3 bases and 0 bases, there was a span of 18 bases. Germline V gives CDR1 LNHDA, CDR2 SQIVND (reference sequence). The CDR3 DNA reads as TGTGCCAGTAGTATGCCGCCATGGACGGACCCCTCTGGAAACACCATATATTTT. This translates into CASSMPPWTDPSGNTIYF.

The rearrangement uses TRBV6-5 and TRBJ1-5, with D possibly TRBD1 on 6 matching bases. V was shortened by 7 bases and J by 2 bases, with 12 bases between the two germline ends. In germline, CDR1 is MNHEY, CDR2 SVGAGI. The CDR3 extends over 14 amino acids. CDR3 bases: TGTGCCAGCACCCCAGGGGTGGGCAATCAGCCCCAGCATTTT. Residues: CASTPGVGNQPQHF.

The chain joins TRBV7-9 to TRBJ2-5; D tentatively fits TRBD1 or TRBD2 (5 bases each). Looked up from germline, CDR1 is SEHNR and CDR2 is FQNEAQ (reference sequence). Trimming took 7 bases from V and 2 from J, leaving 14 bases between them. The CDR3 runs 14 residues. CDR3 in amino acids: CASILGTGQETQYF. The CDR3 DNA reads as TGTGCCAGCATCCTGGGGACGGGACAAGAGACCCAGTACTTC.

This clone was counted only a few times. The CDR3 DNA reads as TGCAGCGTTGAATTTGCCACTGAAGCTTTCTTT. This encodes CSVEFATEAFF. The gene calls are TRBV29-1 and TRBJ1-1; D remains unclear. Germline V gene data show CDR1 as SQVTM and CDR2 as ANQGSEA. V was trimmed by 2 bases and J by 4 bases, leaving 5 bases between them. This CDR3 has 11 amino acids.

The chain combines TRBV11-3 with TRBJ1-1; D remains unclear. Germline CDR1 SGHNT, CDR2 YENEEA. This CDR3 is 13 amino acids long. The V gene lost 5 bases and the J gene lost 2 bases, with 9 bases spanning the gap. This chain's CDR3 is CASSGDGNTEAFF. CDR3 nucleotides: TGTGCCAGCAGCGGTGACGGAAACACTGAAGCTTTCTTT.